This TCR beta chain was sequenced during a study of human T cells and chemical hapten exposure (dated by TCRdb to the early 2020s). The study in broad terms: For sensitization, 2% DPC in acetone was applied to a 2 cm by 2 cm area of upper inner arm skin. Most of the patients in the cohort were female, and the cohort covered alopecia areata with under or over 50% scalp involvement, alopecia totalis and alopecia universalis. Around 30 alopecia patients provided blood for TCR sequencing at one to four time points (pre-sensitization, 2, 6 and 24 weeks). Throughout the study period of 20 to 30 weeks, patients also received therapeutic DPC doses to the scalp every week. The libraries were sequenced as a pool, and the TCR yield per sample differed mostly because of small variations in library volumes within the pool. Blood samples were taken from patients before sensitization (week 0) and at 2, 6 and about 24 weeks after DPC sensitization. This study followed changes in the peripheral blood TCR repertoire in vivo during primary and secondary sensitization of alopecia patients to the hapten diphenylcyclopropenone (DPC). Patch testing was done on the upper back using Finn chambers containing 0.01% DPC, and results were scored after 6 days according to International Contact Dermatitis Research Group standards. Broader findings and caveats from the paper: Alopecia, a presumed autoimmune disease, was present in all patients, so the immune response of the patients might differ from that of healthy individuals. The number of PT1 expanded TCRs positively correlated with patch test score, significant at thresholds 8, 16 and 32 but not 4. Repeated subsampling changed both the strength of the expansion versus patch-test correlation and the threshold at which that correlation became significant. Significantly more large CDR3 similarity clusters were formed by expanded TCRs than by pre-sensitization or healthy control sets, consistent with antigen-driven responses. The number of TCRs above 1 in 1000 frequency did not change with DPC sensitization; there was no evidence of global repertoire structure alterations.

CDR1 and CDR2 (SNHLY, FYNNEI) derive from the germline V gene. The CDR3, from cysteine to phenylalanine, totals 14 residues. The sequence is cut down to CDR3 DNA, 42 bases in frame from base 1. Cut back by 7 bases and 4 bases, the V and J ends lie 15 bases apart. This clonotype was detected only a few times. Which antigen it targets is not known. No base qualities exist here, and no much larger clone lies one base off it. The time point label, read with the paper, signifies: patch test 1, 2 weeks after DPC sensitization. The treatment or condition label on this specimen signifies: therapeutic diphenylcyclopropenone sensitization with weekly scalp DPC. At every patch-test visit, the blood draw took place before the patch test was put on. Patients were considered eligible if aged 18 to 70, diagnosed with alopecia and deemed suitable for DPC therapy, and patients were excluded if pregnant. Total RNA was extracted from unfractionated whole blood collected in Tempus Blood RNA tubes.

The library was built by means of RACE. The sequencer was a NextSeq 500. Library preparation attached unique molecular identifiers to individual cDNA molecules for quantitative, reproducible TCR counting. For every blood RNA sample, sequencing covered both the TCR alpha and TCR beta chains. Per the original workflow: Samples had a median of roughly 99,000 TCRs, with a range from roughly 20,000 to 690,600. V, J and CDR3 annotation of the TCR reads was carried out using the Decombinator software suite. For the PS versus PT1 abundance plots, all samples were subsampled to the same number of TCRs (28,000). Expanded TCRs were defined as absent before sensitization and observed at least eight times at the 2-week time point. The public reads were reprocessed in TCRdb via fastp at Q25 and MiXCR, keeping in-frame beta chains. CDR3 protein sequences are deduplicated, and each keeps its most common genes and DNA. The authors' filters were not applied to this entry. In this sample the table shows roughly 160,000 distinct CDR3 sequences, more than 12% of which occur a single time. In total, the top ten clones hold about 1.7% of the sample.

This sequence was found in a young woman with alopecia areata. Some clones in this sample may be carry-over from other donors' samples. Specimen: whole blood, collected in connection with sensitization to the hapten diphenylcyclopropenone (DPC). The V and J genes are TRBV2 and TRBJ2-3, with the D call tentatively TRBD1 or TRBD2, each fitting 6 bases. The CDR3 loop reads CASNPGAVADTQYF. The nucleotide sequence reads TGTGCCAGCAACCCGGGGGCGGTAGCAGATACGCAGTATTTT.